This T cell receptor beta chain was sequenced in a study of blood T cell repertoires in COVID-19. The overall study: Donors in the United States, Italy and Spain gave samples during acute or convalescent COVID-19. Nucleic acid was either cDNA or gDNA, and it came from T cells, B-cell-depleted T cells, or PBMCs.

The study assigned cohorts using participant-reported clinical history. Two negative PCRs, clearance, or symptom resolution were required of recovered Cohort 3 donors. This CDR3 is 14 amino acids long. Germline CDR1 is KGHSH and CDR2 is LQKENI. With 3 bases clipped from V and 3 bases from J, the junction kept 2 bases outside the gene matches. Profiling relied on immunoSEQ multiplex PCR, and the TCRdb table lists in-frame clones only, not all of them. The table includes a few hundred thousand clones, 90% detected once. The clonotype comes from a man aged 18-30 years who had recovered from COVID-19. Sequences were obtained from PBMCs or T cells enriched from blood (not recorded which). J is TRBJ1-3 and V is TRBV18; TRBD1 matches at 7 bases. The CDR3: CASSPGTVGNTIYF. The CDR3 DNA sequence: TGTGCCAGCTCACCTGGGACAGTTGGAAACACCATATATTTT.